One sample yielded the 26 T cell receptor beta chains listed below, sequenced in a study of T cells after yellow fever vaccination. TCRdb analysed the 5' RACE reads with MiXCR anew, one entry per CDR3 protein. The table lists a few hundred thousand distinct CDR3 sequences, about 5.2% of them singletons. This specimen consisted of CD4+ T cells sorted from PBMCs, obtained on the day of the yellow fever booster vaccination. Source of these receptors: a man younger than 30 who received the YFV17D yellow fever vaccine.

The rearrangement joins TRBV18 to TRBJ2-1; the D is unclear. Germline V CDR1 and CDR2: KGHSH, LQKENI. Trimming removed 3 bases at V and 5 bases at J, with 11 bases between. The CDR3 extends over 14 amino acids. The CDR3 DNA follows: TGTGCCAGCTCACCTGGTTGGCAGAACAATGAGCAGTTCTTC. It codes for CASSPGWQNNEQFF. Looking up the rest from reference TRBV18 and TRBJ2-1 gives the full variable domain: NAGVMQNPRHLVRRRGQEARLRCSPMKGHSHVYWYRQLPEEGLKFMVYLQKENIIDESGMPKERFSAEFPKEGPSILRIQQVVRGDSAAYFCASSPGWQNNEQFFGPGTRLTVL.

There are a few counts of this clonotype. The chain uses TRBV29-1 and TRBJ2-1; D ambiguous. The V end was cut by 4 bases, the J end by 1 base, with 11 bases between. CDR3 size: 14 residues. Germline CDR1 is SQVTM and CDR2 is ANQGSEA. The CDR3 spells CSVVGTMSYNEQFF. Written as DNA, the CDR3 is TGCAGCGTTGTGGGTACAATGTCCTACAATGAGCAGTTCTTC.

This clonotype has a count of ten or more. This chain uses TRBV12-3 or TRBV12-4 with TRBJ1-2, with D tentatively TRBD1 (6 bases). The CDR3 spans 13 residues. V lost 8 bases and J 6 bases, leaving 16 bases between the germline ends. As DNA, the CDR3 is TGTGCCAGCCCGTGGCAGGCAGGGGATGGCTACACCTTC. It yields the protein CASPWQAGDGYTF.

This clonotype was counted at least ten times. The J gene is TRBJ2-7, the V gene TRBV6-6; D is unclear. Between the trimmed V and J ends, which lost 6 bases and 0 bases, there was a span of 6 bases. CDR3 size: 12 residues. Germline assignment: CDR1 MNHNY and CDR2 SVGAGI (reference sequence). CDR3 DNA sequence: TGTGCCAGCAGAACGGACTCCTACGAGCAGTACTTC. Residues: CASRTDSYEQYF.

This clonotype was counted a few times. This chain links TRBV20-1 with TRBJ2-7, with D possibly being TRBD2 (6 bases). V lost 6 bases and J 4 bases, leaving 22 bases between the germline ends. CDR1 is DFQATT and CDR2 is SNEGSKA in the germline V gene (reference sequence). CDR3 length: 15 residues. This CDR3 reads CSAQPGGEIGYEQYF. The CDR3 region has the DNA TGCAGTGCCCAGCCCGGCGGGGAAATCGGGTACGAGCAGTACTTC.

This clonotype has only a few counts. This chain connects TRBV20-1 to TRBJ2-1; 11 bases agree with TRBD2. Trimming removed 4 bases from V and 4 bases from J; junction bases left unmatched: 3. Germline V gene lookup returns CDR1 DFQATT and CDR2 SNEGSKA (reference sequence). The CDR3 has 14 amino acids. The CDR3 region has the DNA TGCAGTGCTACTAGCGGGGGGCGGTACAATGAGCAGTTCTTC. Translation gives CSATSGGRYNEQFF.

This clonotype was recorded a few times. CDR3 nucleotides: TGCGCCAGCAGCTGGGGGGGGCAGTCGGTTGAGCAGTTCTTC. This translates into CASSWGGQSVEQFF. The V gene is TRBV5-1, the J gene TRBJ2-1; D possibly corresponds to TRBD2 (7 bases). Trimming removed 3 bases from V and 9 bases from J, with 16 bases in between. Germline-derived CDR1 and CDR2 are SGHRS and YFSETQ. The CDR3 is 14 amino acids.

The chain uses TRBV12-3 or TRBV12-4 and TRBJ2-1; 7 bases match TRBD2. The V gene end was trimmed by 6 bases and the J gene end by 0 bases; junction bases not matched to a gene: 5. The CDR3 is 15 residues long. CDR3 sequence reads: CASSQPGGSYNEQFF. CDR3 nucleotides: TGTGCCAGCAGCCAGCCGGGAGGCTCCTACAATGAGCAGTTCTTC.

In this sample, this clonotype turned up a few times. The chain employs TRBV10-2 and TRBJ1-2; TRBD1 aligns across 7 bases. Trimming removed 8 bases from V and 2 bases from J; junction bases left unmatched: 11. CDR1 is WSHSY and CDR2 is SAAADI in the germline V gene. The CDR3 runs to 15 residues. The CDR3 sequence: CASGRGAWGNYGYTF. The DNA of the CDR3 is TGCGCCAGCGGCAGGGGGGCATGGGGCAACTATGGCTACACCTTC.

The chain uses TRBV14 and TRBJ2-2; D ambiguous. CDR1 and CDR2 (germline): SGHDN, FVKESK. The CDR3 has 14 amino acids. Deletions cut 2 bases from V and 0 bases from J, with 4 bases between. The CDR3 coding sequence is TGTGCCAGCAGCCAATACGCGAACACCGGGGAGCTGTTTTTT. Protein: CASSQYANTGELFF.

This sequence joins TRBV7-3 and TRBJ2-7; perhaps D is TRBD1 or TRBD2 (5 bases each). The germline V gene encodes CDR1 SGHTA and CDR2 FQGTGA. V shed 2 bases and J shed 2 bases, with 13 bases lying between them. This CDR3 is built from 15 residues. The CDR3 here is CASSLVGGDAYEQYF. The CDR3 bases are TGTGCCAGCAGCTTAGTCGGTGGGGACGCCTACGAGCAGTACTTC.

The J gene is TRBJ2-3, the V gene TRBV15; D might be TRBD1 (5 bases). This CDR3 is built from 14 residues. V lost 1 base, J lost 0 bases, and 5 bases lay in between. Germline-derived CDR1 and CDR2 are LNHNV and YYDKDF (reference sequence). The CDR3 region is CATSRGTSTDTQYF. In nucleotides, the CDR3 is TGTGCCACCAGCAGAGGGACAAGCACAGATACGCAGTATTTT.

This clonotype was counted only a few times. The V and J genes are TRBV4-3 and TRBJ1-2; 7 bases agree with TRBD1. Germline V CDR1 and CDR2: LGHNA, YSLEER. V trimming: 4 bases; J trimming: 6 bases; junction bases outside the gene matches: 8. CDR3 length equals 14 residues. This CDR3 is CASSRTDRRNGYTF. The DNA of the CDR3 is TGCGCCAGCAGCCGTACGGACAGGAGGAATGGCTACACCTTC.

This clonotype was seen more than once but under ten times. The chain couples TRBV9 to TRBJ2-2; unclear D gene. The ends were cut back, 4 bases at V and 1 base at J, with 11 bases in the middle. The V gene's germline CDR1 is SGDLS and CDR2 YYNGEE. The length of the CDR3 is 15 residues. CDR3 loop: CASSPLSGNTGELFF. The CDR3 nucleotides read TGTGCCAGCAGCCCCCTTTCCGGGAACACCGGGGAGCTGTTTTTT.

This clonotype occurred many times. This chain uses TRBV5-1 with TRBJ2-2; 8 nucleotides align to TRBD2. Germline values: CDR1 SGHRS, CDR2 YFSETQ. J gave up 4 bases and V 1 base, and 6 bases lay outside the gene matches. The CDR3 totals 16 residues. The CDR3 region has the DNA TGCGCCAGCAGCTTGACGGGACTAGACTTCACCGGGGAGCTGTTTTTT. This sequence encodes CASSLTGLDFTGELFF. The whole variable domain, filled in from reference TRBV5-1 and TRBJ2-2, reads KAGVTQTPRYLIKTRGQQVTLSCSPISGHRSVSWYQQTPGQGLQFLFEYFSETQRNKGNFPGRFSGRQFSNSRSEMNVSTLELGDSALYLCASSLTGLDFTGELFFGEGSRLTVL.

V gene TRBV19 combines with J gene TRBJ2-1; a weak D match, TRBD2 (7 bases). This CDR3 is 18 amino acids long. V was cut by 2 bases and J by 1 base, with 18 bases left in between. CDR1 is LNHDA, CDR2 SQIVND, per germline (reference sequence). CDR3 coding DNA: TGTGCCAGTAGTATACCGGGGGGCGTAACCTGGTCCTACAATGAGCAGTTCTTC. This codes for CASSIPGGVTWSYNEQFF. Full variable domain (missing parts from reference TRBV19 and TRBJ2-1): DGGITQSPKYLFRKEGQNVTLSCEQNLNHDAMYWYRQDPGQGLRLIYYSQIVNDFQKGDIAEGYSVSREKKESFPLTVTSAQKNPTAFYLCASSIPGGVTWSYNEQFFGPGTRLTVL.

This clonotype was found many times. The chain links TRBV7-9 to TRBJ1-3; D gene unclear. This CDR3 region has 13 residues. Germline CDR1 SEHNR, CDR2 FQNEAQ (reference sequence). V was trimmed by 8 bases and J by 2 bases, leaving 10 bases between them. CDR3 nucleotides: TGTGCCAGCTCCCCTGAGCCTGGAAACACCATATATTTT. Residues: CASSPEPGNTIYF. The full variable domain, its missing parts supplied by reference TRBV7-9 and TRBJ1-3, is DTGVSQNPRHKITKRGQNVTFRCDPISEHNRLYWYRQTLGQGPEFLTYFQNEAQLEKSRLLSDRFSAERPKGSFSTLEIQRTEQGDSAMYLCASSPEPGNTIYFGEGSWLTVV.

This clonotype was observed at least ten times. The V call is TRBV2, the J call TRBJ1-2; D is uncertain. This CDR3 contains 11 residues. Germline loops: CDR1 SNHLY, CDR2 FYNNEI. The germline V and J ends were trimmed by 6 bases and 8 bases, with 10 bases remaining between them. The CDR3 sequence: CASREDGGYTF. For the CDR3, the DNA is TGTGCCAGCAGAGAGGACGGGGGCTACACCTTC.

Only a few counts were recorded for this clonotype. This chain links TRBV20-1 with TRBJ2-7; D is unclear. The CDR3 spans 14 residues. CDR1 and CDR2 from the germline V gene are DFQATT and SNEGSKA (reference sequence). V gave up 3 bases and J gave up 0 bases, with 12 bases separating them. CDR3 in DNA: TGCAGTGCTAGTCGCAGTCCGAGCTCCTACGAGCAGTACTTC. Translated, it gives CSASRSPSSYEQYF.

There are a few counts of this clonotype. CDR3 sequence reads: CSARALALYEQYF. DNA of the CDR3: TGCAGTGCTAGGGCTCTAGCACTCTACGAGCAGTACTTC. The rearrangement uses TRBV20-1 and TRBJ2-7, with D maybe TRBD2 (5 bases). CDR1 DFQATT and CDR2 SNEGSKA come from the germline V gene (reference sequence). The ends were cut back, 3 bases at V and 3 bases at J, with 12 bases in the middle. CDR3 length: 13 amino acids.

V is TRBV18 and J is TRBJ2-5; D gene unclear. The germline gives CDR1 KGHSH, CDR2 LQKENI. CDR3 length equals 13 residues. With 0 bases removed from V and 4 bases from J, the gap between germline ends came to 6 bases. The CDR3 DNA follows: TGTGCCAGCTCACCACCAGGCCCAGAGACCCAGTACTTC. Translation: CASSPPGPETQYF.

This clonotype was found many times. DNA of the CDR3: TGTGCCAGCAGCTCGGGACTGTACACAGATACGCAGTATTTT. Amino acids: CASSSGLYTDTQYF. The rearrangement joins TRBV7-2 to TRBJ2-3; TRBD2 is a possible D gene (6 bases). The CDR3 consists of 14 residues. Trimming stripped 4 bases from V and 2 bases from J, with 10 bases between. Germline V lookup: CDR1 SGHTA, CDR2 FQGNSA.

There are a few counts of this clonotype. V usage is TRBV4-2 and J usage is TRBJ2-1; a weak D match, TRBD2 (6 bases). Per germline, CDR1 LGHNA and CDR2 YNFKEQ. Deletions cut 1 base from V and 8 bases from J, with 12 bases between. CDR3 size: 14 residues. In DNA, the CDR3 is TGTGCCAGCAGCCAAGGTGGAGGGCCATATGAGCAGTTCTTC. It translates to CASSQGGGPYEQFF.

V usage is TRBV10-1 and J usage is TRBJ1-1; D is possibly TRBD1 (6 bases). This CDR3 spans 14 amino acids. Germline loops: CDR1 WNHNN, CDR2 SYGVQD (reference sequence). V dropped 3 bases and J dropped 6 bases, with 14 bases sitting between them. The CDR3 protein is CASSESGVGAEAFF. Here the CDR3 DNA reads TGCGCCAGCAGTGAATCAGGGGTCGGGGCTGAAGCTTTCTTT.

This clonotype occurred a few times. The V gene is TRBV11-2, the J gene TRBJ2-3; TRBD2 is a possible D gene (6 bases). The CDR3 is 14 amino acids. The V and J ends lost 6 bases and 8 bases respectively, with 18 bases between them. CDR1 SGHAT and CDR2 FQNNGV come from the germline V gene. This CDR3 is CASSPRLGNGTQYF. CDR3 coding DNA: TGTGCCAGCAGTCCCCGACTAGGCAACGGTACGCAGTATTTT. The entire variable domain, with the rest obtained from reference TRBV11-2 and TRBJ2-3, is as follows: EAGVAQSPRYKIIEKRQSVAFWCNPISGHATLYWYQQILGQGPKLLIQFQNNGVVDDSQLPKDRFSAERLKGVDSTLKIQPAKLEDSAVYLCASSPRLGNGTQYFGPGTRLTVL.

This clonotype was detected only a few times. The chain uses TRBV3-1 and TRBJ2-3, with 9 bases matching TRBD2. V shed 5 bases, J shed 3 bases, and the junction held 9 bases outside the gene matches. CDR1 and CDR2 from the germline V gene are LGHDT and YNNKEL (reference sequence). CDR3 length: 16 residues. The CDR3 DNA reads TGTGCCAGCAGCGACTGGGGACTAGCCCAAACAGATACGCAGTATTTT. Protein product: CASSDWGLAQTDTQYF.